The 10 T cell receptor beta chains below come from one sample, sequenced in a study of cytomegalovirus exposure and HLA in healthy donors. Amplification used 60 Vbeta primers and 13 Jbeta primers. Measured with immunoSEQ multiplex PCR; TCRdb has only the in-frame clones, and not every one. The profile covers 150,000 to 200,000 clones, with 68% appearing a single time and 1.4% to 1.5% taken by the ten largest. Source material: PBMCs. These receptors came from a man in his forties or fifties in good health and CMV-seronegative.

As DNA, the CDR3 is TGTGCCAGCAGTCCCCGGACAGGGGACCATGGCTACACCTTC. It encodes CASSPRTGDHGYTF. This chain connects TRBV27 to TRBJ1-2, with 9 bases identical to TRBD1. This CDR3 spans 14 amino acids. In germline, CDR1 is MNHEY, CDR2 SMNVEV (reference sequence). Germline trimming cut 5 bases from V and 6 bases from J; bases unmatched to any gene: 7.

The chain combines TRBV5-8 with TRBJ2-1, with 11 nucleotides matching TRBD2. Germline V gives CDR1 SGHTS, CDR2 YDEGEE. The CDR3 is 15 amino acids. V lost 0 bases, J lost 8 bases, and 4 bases stayed unmatched. The CDR3 sequence is CASSLVAGGPHEQFF. CDR3 DNA: TGTGCCAGCAGCTTGGTAGCGGGGGGGCCCCATGAGCAGTTCTTC.

This clone was seen a few times. This sequence joins TRBV11-2 and TRBJ1-2; 11 nucleotides line up with TRBD1. The germline V gene encodes CDR1 SGHAT and CDR2 FQNNGV. There are 15 residues in the CDR3. V trimming: 5 bases; J trimming: 4 bases; junction bases outside the gene matches: 6. The CDR3 region is CASSRTGGTGYGYTF. The CDR3 bases are TGTGCCAGCAGCAGGACAGGGGGCACCGGCTATGGCTACACCTTC.

The rearrangement links TRBV13 to TRBJ2-5; 12 bases line up with TRBD1. V shed 5 bases and J 6 bases; nucleotides not matched to a gene: 7. The CDR3 contains 15 residues. Germline V gene lookup returns CDR1 PRHDT and CDR2 FYEKMQ (reference sequence). DNA for the CDR3: TGTGCCAGCAGCCTCGGGACAGGGGGCGGGAAGACCCAGTACTTC. It specifies CASSLGTGGGKTQYF.

This chain joins TRBV28 and TRBJ1-6, with 7 bases that match TRBD1. CDR1 is MDHEN and CDR2 is SYDVKM in the germline V gene. The CDR3 consists of 17 residues. Germline trimming cut 4 bases from V and 6 bases from J; bases unmatched to any gene: 12. CDR3 DNA sequence: TGTGCCAGCAGTTCGGGGGACAGCCGGACAATTAATTCACCCCTCCACTTT. It codes for CASSSGDSRTINSPLHF.

The chain carries TRBV5-6 and TRBJ1-2; D might be TRBD1 (6 bases). This CDR3 is built from 11 residues. V was cut by 7 bases and J by 13 bases, with 17 bases left in between. Germline CDR1 reads SGHDT; CDR2 reads YYEEEE. The CDR3 DNA reads TGTGCCAGCTTCTACCGGGACATCTTCACCTTC. Its translation: CASFYRDIFTF.

V is TRBV6-5 and J is TRBJ1-4, with TRBD1 matching 8 bases. V lost 5 bases and J lost 8; bases outside the gene matches: 4. Germline CDR1 and CDR2: MNHEY and SVGAGI. The CDR3 consists of 13 residues. CDR3 region: CASSGTGPEKLFF. CDR3 sequence (DNA): TGTGCCAGCAGTGGGACAGGTCCCGAAAAACTGTTTTTT.

The chain is built from TRBV15 and TRBJ1-3; D perhaps matches TRBD1 (5 bases). Germline lookup yields CDR1 LNHNV and CDR2 YYDKDF (reference sequence). V was pared by 1 base and J by 7 bases, with 11 bases between. CDR3 length: 14 residues. The CDR3 region has the DNA TGTGCCACCAGCAGAGGATCGGAGGGGAACACCATATATTTT. Translating it yields CATSRGSEGNTIYF.

The chain recombines TRBV5-6 with TRBJ1-2; D possibly corresponds to TRBD1 (5 bases). Germline lookup yields CDR1 SGHDT and CDR2 YYEEEE. Trimming pared 0 bases from V and 4 bases from J, leaving 10 bases between. The CDR3 covers 14 residues. The CDR3 DNA follows: TGTGCCAGCAGCTTGGGGGGCCAGAGCTATGGCTACACCTTC. It yields the protein CASSLGGQSYGYTF.

This clone was seen only a few times. The rearrangement uses TRBV19 and TRBJ2-7; the D gene is possibly TRBD2 (5 bases). The CDR3 runs 14 residues. Trimming took off 5 bases at V and 2 bases at J, with 13 bases between the two ends. Germline CDR1 is LNHDA and CDR2 is SQIVND (reference sequence). CDR3 in DNA: TGTGCCAGTAGTCCGGGGAGAGTAACCTACGAGCAGTACTTC. Translation gives CASSPGRVTYEQYF.